Listed here are 15 T cell receptor beta chains from one sample, sequenced in a study of blood T cells in healthy people across ages. Primed by a sample-barcoded 5' primer and a J-beta primer mix, a second PCR proceeded for 7 to 11 cycles. TCRdb fed the 5' RACE reads into MiXCR, producing one record per CDR3 protein. The profile shows around 990,000 distinct CDR3 sequences, about two fifths of them singletons. Sequencing was done on a sample of blood. The origin of the receptors is a man aged 18 to 30 in good health.

This clonotype was detected a few times. V is TRBV6-5 and J is TRBJ2-1; D could derive from TRBD1 or TRBD2 (7 bases each). Germline assignment: CDR1 MNHEY and CDR2 SVGAGI. The CDR3 has 14 amino acids. Trimming cost V 1 base and J 7 bases, with 11 bases left between them. The CDR3 spells CASSYWEGANEQFF. CDR3 sequence (DNA): TGTGCCAGCAGTTACTGGGAGGGGGCGAATGAGCAGTTCTTC.

This clonotype showed up just a few times. This chain connects TRBV14 to TRBJ1-2; D not certain. V was pared by 4 bases and J by 6 bases, with 18 bases between. Germline loops: CDR1 SGHDN, CDR2 FVKESK. The CDR3 extends over 15 amino acids. This chain's CDR3 is CASSLLRETGHGYTF. The CDR3 DNA reads TGTGCCAGCAGCCTCCTCCGGGAGACCGGGCATGGCTACACCTTC. The full variable domain, rest sourced from reference TRBV14 and TRBJ1-2, is EAGVTQFPSHSVIEKGQTVTLRCDPISGHDNLYWYRRVMGKEIKFLLHFVKESKQDESGMPNNRFLAERTGGTYSTLKVQPAELEDSGVYFCASSLLRETGHGYTFGSGTRLTVV.

This rearrangement joins TRBV4-3 to TRBJ1-4; TRBD1 might be the D (5 bases). The ends were cut back, 1 base at V and 8 bases at J, with 17 bases in the middle. The CDR3 contains 16 residues. The germline V gene has CDR1 LGHNA and CDR2 YSLEER. The CDR3 nucleotides read TGCGCCAGCAGCCAAGGATTGACAGCCCTTTCAGAAAAACTGTTTTTT. As protein: CASSQGLTALSEKLFF.

The chain carries TRBV4-3 and TRBJ1-1, with D hard to call. Germline CDR1 LGHNA, CDR2 YSLEER. V lost 0 bases to trimming and J lost 6 bases, with 11 bases between them. The CDR3 covers 14 residues. This CDR3 reads CASSQDLDSAEAFF. The CDR3 DNA is TGCGCCAGCAGCCAAGATTTAGATTCGGCTGAAGCTTTCTTT.

The sample holds a few counts of this clonotype. The genes are TRBV20-1 and TRBJ2-3; D is ambiguous. The CDR3 is 15 residues long. Per the germline V gene, CDR1 is DFQATT and CDR2 is SNEGSKA (reference sequence). The V end lost 5 bases, the J end lost 3 bases, and 18 bases lay between the germline ends. CDR3 protein: CSASPTPDYTDTQYF. Here the CDR3 DNA reads TGCAGTGCTTCTCCAACCCCAGATTATACAGATACGCAGTATTTT.

The gene calls are TRBV6-6 and TRBJ1-2; 8 nucleotides line up with TRBD1. Germline CDR1 reads MNHNY; CDR2 reads SVGAGI (reference sequence). The trim removed 5 bases at V and 6 bases at J, leaving 8 bases unmatched. The CDR3 loop spans 14 amino acids. CDR3 bases: TGTGCCAGCAGTCAACAGGGGGGGATTGATGGCTACACCTTC. Protein sequence: CASSQQGGIDGYTF.

Regarding this clonotype: Compared with germline, one end of the junction differs, possibly owing to a read error. The chain employs TRBV7-2 and TRBJ2-6, with D perhaps given as TRBD1 or TRBD2 (5 bases each). CDR1 is SGHTA, CDR2 FQGNSA, per germline. CDR3 length equals 15 residues. CDR3 protein: CASSLGGWRANVLTF. In DNA form, the CDR3 reads TGTGCCAGCAGCTTAGGGGGGTGGCGGGCTAACGTCCTGACTTTC.

This clonotype has a count of ten or more. V is TRBV7-2 and J is TRBJ1-2, with D unclear. The germline gives CDR1 SGHTA, CDR2 FQGNSA. The CDR3 runs to 12 residues. Trimming pared 3 bases from V and 2 bases from J, leaving 4 bases between. Here the CDR3 DNA reads TGTGCCAGCAGCTTCAGGAACTATGGCTACACCTTC. This codes for CASSFRNYGYTF.

V and J are TRBV5-1 and TRBJ2-2; D remains ambiguous. Germline V gene sequence: CDR1 SGHRS, CDR2 YFSETQ. CDR3 size: 16 residues. Trimming left V 0 bases short and J 1 base short, with 10 bases between. CDR3: CASSLEAALNTGELFF. Here the CDR3 DNA reads TGCGCCAGCAGCTTGGAAGCAGCGCTGAACACCGGGGAGCTGTTTTTT.

The chain couples TRBV28 to TRBJ1-2; the D is unclear. Germline V lookup: CDR1 MDHEN, CDR2 SYDVKM. Trimming removed 5 bases at V and 4 bases at J, with 23 bases between. The CDR3 spans 17 residues. CDR3: CASSPGSVQVWGYGYTF. In DNA form, the CDR3 reads TGTGCCAGCAGTCCGGGGTCGGTTCAAGTCTGGGGCTATGGCTACACCTTC.

The gene calls are TRBV5-4 and TRBJ1-4; 7 bases are a match to TRBD1. The CDR3 is made up of 15 amino acids. CDR1 and CDR2 (germline): SGHNT, YYREEE (reference sequence). Germline trimming cut 1 base from V and 3 bases from J; bases unmatched to any gene: 3. The CDR3: CASSLTGQSNEKLFF. The CDR3 region has the DNA TGTGCCAGCAGCTTGACGGGACAGTCTAATGAAAAACTGTTTTTT.

With regard to this clonotype: The junction departs from the called germline gene at one end, perhaps through a read error. The rearrangement links TRBV13 to TRBJ2-7; D unresolved. Germline CDR1 reads PRHDT; CDR2 reads FYEKMQ (reference sequence). The CDR3 has 12 amino acids. In nucleotides, the CDR3 is TGTACCAGCAGCCCCGGGTCCTACGAGCAGTACTTC. Its translation: CTSSPGSYEQYF. The entire variable domain, with the rest obtained from reference TRBV13 and TRBJ2-7, is as follows: AAGVIQSPRHLIKEKRETATLKCYPIPRHDTVYWYQQGPGQDPQFLISFYEKMQSDKGSIPDRFSAQQFSDYHSELNMSSLELGDSALYFCTSSPGSYEQYFGPGTRLTVT.

On this clonotype: A read error may produce the germline difference seen at one junction end. The chain carries TRBV4-1 and TRBJ1-2, with a tentative D call TRBD1 (5 bases). The CDR3 covers 14 residues. The germline V gene encodes CDR1 MGHRA and CDR2 YSYEKL. CDR3 bases: TGTGCCAGCAAGGGATCGGGGGTGGGGTATGGCTACACCTTC. Amino acids: CASKGSGVGYGYTF.

A remark on this clonotype: A read error is possible here, since a much larger clone lies one base away. The CDR3 bases are TGTGCCAGCAGAATTGGACAGGTGGACTATGGCCACACCTTC. Protein product: CASRIGQVDYGHTF. The J gene is TRBJ1-2, the V gene TRBV6-6; 7 nucleotides align to TRBD1. This CDR3 comprises 14 residues. Germline V gives CDR1 MNHNY, CDR2 SVGAGI (reference sequence).

This sequence joins TRBV3-1 and TRBJ2-1; the D gene could be TRBD1 or TRBD2 (5 bases each). The germline V gene encodes CDR1 LGHDT and CDR2 YNNKEL (reference sequence). This CDR3 contains 15 residues. V shed 5 bases and J shed 6 bases, with 17 bases lying between them. CDR3 sequence (DNA): TGTGCCAGCAGCGCGGACTTAGGGGCCGCCAATGAGCAGTTCTTC. Translation gives CASSADLGAANEQFF.